The following is a T cell receptor beta chain sequence with its context. Its antigen is undetermined. Generated by immunoSEQ multiplex PCR, the TCRdb table keeps only in-frame clones and is missing some. The data hold around 46,000 clones, with around 29% observed a single time. These data originate in a study of tumour-infiltrating T cells in Burkitt lymphoma. Looking at the study overall: Patients covered every epidemiological subtype of Burkitt lymphoma. Productive clonality predicted overall and progression-free survival.

Trimming cost V 6 bases and J 1 base; bases outside gene matches: 9. The CDR3 is 16 amino acids. Germline-derived CDR1 and CDR2 are MGHRA and YSYEKL. Study results and limitations: Many Burkitt lymphoma patients shared several public clonotypes.

The sequenced sample consisted of tumor tissue. This clonotype was sampled from a human donor with Burkitt lymphoma. V is TRBV4-1 and J is TRBJ2-7; TRBD2 aligns across 10 bases. For the CDR3, the DNA is TGCGCCAGCAGTCGAACCGGGACTAGCGATTCCTACGAGCAGTACTTC. Its translation is CASSRTGTSDSYEQYF.